This T cell receptor (beta chain) was recovered during a study of OX40 agonist ivuxolimab in advanced cancers. Some clones are missing from TCRdb's copy, which holds only in-frame ones; the method was immunoSEQ multiplex PCR. This sample has about 120,000 clones; roughly 89% occur once, and the top ten carry 0.25% to 0.3%. Sequencing used CD4+ or CD8+ T cells sorted from blood, obtained in a trial of the OX40 agonist ivuxolimab. The source is an adult with an advanced solid tumor such as melanoma, head and neck, liver or kidney cancer.

This CDR3 reads CASSFSGGGRNTEAFF. DNA for the CDR3: TGTGCCAGCAGTTTCAGTGGGGGCGGAAGAAACACTGAAGCTTTCTTT. V and J are TRBV27 and TRBJ1-1; TRBD1 is a possible D gene (6 bases). Germline lookup yields CDR1 MNHEY and CDR2 SMNVEV (reference sequence). The CDR3 sequence is 16 residues long. Trimming removed 3 bases at V and 2 bases at J, with 16 bases between.